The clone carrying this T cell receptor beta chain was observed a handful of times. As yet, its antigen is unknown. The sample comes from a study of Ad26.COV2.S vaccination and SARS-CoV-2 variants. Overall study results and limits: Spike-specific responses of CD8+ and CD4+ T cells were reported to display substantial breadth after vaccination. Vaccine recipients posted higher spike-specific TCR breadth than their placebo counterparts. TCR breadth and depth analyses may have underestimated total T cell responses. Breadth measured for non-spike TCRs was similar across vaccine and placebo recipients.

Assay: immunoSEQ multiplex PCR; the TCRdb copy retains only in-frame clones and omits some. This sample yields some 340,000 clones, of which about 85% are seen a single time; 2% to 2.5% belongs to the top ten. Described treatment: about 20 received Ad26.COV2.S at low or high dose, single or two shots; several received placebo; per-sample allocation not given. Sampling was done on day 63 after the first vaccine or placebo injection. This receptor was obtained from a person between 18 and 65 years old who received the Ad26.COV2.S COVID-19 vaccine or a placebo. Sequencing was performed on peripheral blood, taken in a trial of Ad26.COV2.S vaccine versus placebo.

The CDR3: CASSLDGLLAFF. CDR3 nucleotide sequence: TGTGCCAGCAGCCTCGACGGGTTGTTGGCTTTCTTT. The chain uses TRBV7-2 and TRBJ1-1; D call uncertain. The CDR3 loop spans 12 amino acids. Germline values: CDR1 SGHTA, CDR2 FQGNSA. V was cut by 5 bases and J by 11 bases, with 15 bases left in between.